This is a list of T cell receptor beta chains from one sample in a study of beta chain features in type 1 diabetes. Profiled with immunoSEQ multiplex PCR; TCRdb holds only in-frame clones, not every one. The sample carries around 280,000 clones, about 15% recorded once. The sample was naive CD4+ T cells from blood. The receptor source for this set is a man younger than 30 with type 1 diabetes. Both conserved end residues are part of each CDR3. D genes are given only for firm matches. Clone size is stated in some rows and not others, as once, few, many or a class when expanded.

j_call: TRBJ2-5; v_call: TRBV7-9; clone_size: few; d_call: NA; cdr3_nt: TGTGCCAGCAGCTTAGTCGGAGGGCCCCAAGAGACCCAGTACTTC; cdr3_aa: CASSLVGGPQETQYF
j_call: TRBJ2-7; v_call: TRBV28; clone_size: few; d_call: NA; cdr3_nt: TGTGCCAGCAGCCCAATTCTTCACGGGCACAGGGCCCGATTCCACGAGCAGTACTTC; cdr3_aa: CASSPILHGHRARFHEQYF
j_call: TRBJ2-4; v_call: TRBV10-3; clone_size: NA; d_call: NA; cdr3_nt: TGTGCCATCAGTGGAGGGAGTGGGGACATAGGAAACATTCAGTACTTC; cdr3_aa: CAISGGSGDIGNIQYF
j_call: TRBJ2-6; v_call: TRBV7-2; clone_size: few; d_call: NA; cdr3_nt: TGTGCCAGCGGAGAACTAGGCTTCGGTCGCTCTGGGGCCAACGTCCTGACTTTC; cdr3_aa: CASGELGFGRSGANVLTF
j_call: TRBJ1-2; v_call: TRBV30; clone_size: NA; d_call: TRBD1; cdr3_nt: TGTGCCTGGAGTGTCGACAGGGCGAACTATGGCTACACCTTC; cdr3_aa: CAWSVDRANYGYTF
j_call: TRBJ1-5; v_call: TRBV6-6; clone_size: NA; d_call: NA; cdr3_nt: TGTGCCAGCAGTCTTGAGTTGTATAGCAATCAGCCCCAGCATTTT; cdr3_aa: CASSLELYSNQPQHF
j_call: TRBJ2-3; v_call: TRBV10-3; clone_size: NA; d_call: TRBD1; cdr3_nt: TGTGCCATCGGACAGGGACCGACAGATACGCAGTATTTT; cdr3_aa: CAIGQGPTDTQYF
j_call: TRBJ1-2; v_call: TRBV7-8; clone_size: NA; d_call: NA; cdr3_nt: TGTGCCAGCAGCCCTTTGGTGGAGAACTATGGCTACACCTTC; cdr3_aa: CASSPLVENYGYTF
j_call: TRBJ2-3; v_call: TRBV5-1; clone_size: NA; d_call: TRBD2; cdr3_nt: TGCGCCAGCAGCTTCGGGCTAGCGGAATACACAGATACGCAGTATTTT; cdr3_aa: CASSFGLAEYTDTQYF
j_call: TRBJ2-7; v_call: TRBV4-3; clone_size: few; d_call: NA; cdr3_nt: TGCGCCAGCAGCCAAGATCGGGGCTACGAGCAGTACTTC; cdr3_aa: CASSQDRGYEQYF
j_call: TRBJ2-3; v_call: TRBV10-3; clone_size: NA; d_call: TRBD2; cdr3_nt: TGTGCCATCAGTTTAGCGGGAGGGGAAGATACGCAGTATTTT; cdr3_aa: CAISLAGGEDTQYF
j_call: TRBJ1-5; v_call: TRBV29-1; clone_size: few; d_call: TRBD1; cdr3_nt: TGCAGCGTTGTTGTAAGTGTTGGGACAGCAGATCAGCCCCAGCATTTT; cdr3_aa: CSVVVSVGTADQPQHF
j_call: TRBJ2-7; v_call: TRBV9; clone_size: NA; d_call: NA; cdr3_nt: TGTGCCAGCAGCGCCGGCAGGGGAGTAGGGGAGCAGTACTTC; cdr3_aa: CASSAGRGVGEQYF
j_call: TRBJ1-2; v_call: TRBV7-9; clone_size: few; d_call: NA; cdr3_nt: TGTGCCAGCAGCTTAACGACAGGTGGCTACACCTTC; cdr3_aa: CASSLTTGGYTF
j_call: TRBJ1-1; v_call: TRBV7-9; clone_size: NA; d_call: NA; cdr3_nt: TGTGCCAGCAGCTTTTCGGGGAAGGGCACTGAAGCTTTCTTT; cdr3_aa: CASSFSGKGTEAFF
j_call: TRBJ1-5; v_call: TRBV7-2; clone_size: few; d_call: TRBD1; cdr3_nt: TGTGCCAGCAGCCCGACAGGGGGAAATCAGCCCCAGCATTTT; cdr3_aa: CASSPTGGNQPQHF
j_call: TRBJ2-1; v_call: TRBV2; clone_size: few; d_call: NA; cdr3_nt: TGTGCCACCCTAGGGAGGAGCTCCTACAATGAGCAGTTCTTC; cdr3_aa: CATLGRSSYNEQFF
j_call: TRBJ2-7; v_call: TRBV18; clone_size: NA; d_call: NA; cdr3_nt: TGTGCCAGCTCACCTTCCGCGGGAACCTACGAGCAGTACTTC; cdr3_aa: CASSPSAGTYEQYF
j_call: TRBJ2-7; v_call: TRBV5-6; clone_size: few; d_call: TRBD1; cdr3_nt: TGTGCCAGCAGCCGAGACAGGGGTTACGAGCAGTACTTC; cdr3_aa: CASSRDRGYEQYF
j_call: TRBJ2-6; v_call: TRBV11-2; clone_size: few; d_call: NA; cdr3_nt: TGTGCCAGCAGCCACCCGGGTAATCGGAACGTCCTGACTTTC; cdr3_aa: CASSHPGNRNVLTF
j_call: TRBJ2-2; v_call: TRBV7-9; clone_size: NA; d_call: TRBD2; cdr3_nt: TGTGCCAGCAGCCTAGGGACTAGCGGATACACCGGGGAGCTGTTTTTT; cdr3_aa: CASSLGTSGYTGELFF
j_call: TRBJ2-1; v_call: TRBV6-5; clone_size: few; d_call: NA; cdr3_nt: TGTGCCAGCAGACGGGTCTACAATGAGCAGTTCTTC; cdr3_aa: CASRRVYNEQFF
j_call: TRBJ1-1; v_call: TRBV19; clone_size: few; d_call: TRBD1; cdr3_nt: TGTGCCAGTAGTCCTCGACAGGGAAGAACTGAAGCTTTCTTT; cdr3_aa: CASSPRQGRTEAFF
j_call: TRBJ2-5; v_call: TRBV5-4; clone_size: few; d_call: TRBD1; cdr3_nt: TGTGCCAGCAGCTTGGAGGCAGGGGGCAGAGAGACCCAGTACTTC; cdr3_aa: CASSLEAGGRETQYF
j_call: TRBJ1-2; v_call: TRBV28; clone_size: few; d_call: NA; cdr3_nt: TGTGCCAGCAGTAGTCCGGACAGATACTATGGCTACACCTTC; cdr3_aa: CASSSPDRYYGYTF
j_call: TRBJ1-4; v_call: TRBV18; clone_size: NA; d_call: NA; cdr3_nt: TGTGCCAGCTCACCAAGGGCCGGAGGTGAAAAACTGTTTTTT; cdr3_aa: CASSPRAGGEKLFF
j_call: TRBJ2-3; v_call: TRBV15; clone_size: few; d_call: NA; cdr3_nt: TGTGCCACCAGCGGCCGTCCCACAGATACGCAGTATTTT; cdr3_aa: CATSGRPTDTQYF
j_call: TRBJ2-1; v_call: TRBV30; clone_size: NA; d_call: NA; cdr3_nt: TGTGCCTGGAGTGTACGTGTGCGCAATGAGCAGTTCTTC; cdr3_aa: CAWSVRVRNEQFF
j_call: TRBJ1-1; v_call: TRBV5-1; clone_size: NA; d_call: NA; cdr3_nt: TGCGCCAGCAGCTTGGACCCGACACGGGATCGGGCTTTCTTT; cdr3_aa: CASSLDPTRDRAFF
j_call: TRBJ2-3; v_call: TRBV18; clone_size: NA; d_call: TRBD1; cdr3_nt: TGTGCCAGCTCACCAGAGGGCAGGGGGCGAGGAGATACGCAGTATTTT; cdr3_aa: CASSPEGRGRGDTQYF
j_call: TRBJ2-2; v_call: TRBV7-2; clone_size: NA; d_call: TRBD1; cdr3_nt: TGTGCCAGCTCCCAGGACAGGTGGTCAACCGGGGAGCTGTTTTTT; cdr3_aa: CASSQDRWSTGELFF
j_call: TRBJ1-1; v_call: TRBV5-4; clone_size: NA; d_call: NA; cdr3_nt: TGTGCCAGCAGCTTGGCAGTGAACACTGAAGCTTTCTTT; cdr3_aa: CASSLAVNTEAFF
j_call: TRBJ2-1; v_call: TRBV30; clone_size: NA; d_call: NA; cdr3_nt: TGTGCCTGGAGTGTACTACCTTGGGTACATGAGCAGTTCTTC; cdr3_aa: CAWSVLPWVHEQFF
j_call: TRBJ1-1; v_call: TRBV5-4; clone_size: few; d_call: NA; cdr3_nt: TGTGCCAGCAGCTTGAACATCATGAACACTGAAGCTTTCTTT; cdr3_aa: CASSLNIMNTEAFF
j_call: TRBJ2-7; v_call: TRBV28; clone_size: few; d_call: NA; cdr3_nt: TGTGCCAGCAGGAATAAACAGGGCTACGAGCAGTACTTC; cdr3_aa: CASRNKQGYEQYF
j_call: TRBJ1-1; v_call: TRBV29-1; clone_size: NA; d_call: NA; cdr3_nt: TGCAGCGTTGGAAGAAACAGGGTTACTGAAGCTTTCTTT; cdr3_aa: CSVGRNRVTEAFF
j_call: TRBJ2-7; v_call: TRBV11-2; clone_size: NA; d_call: TRBD1; cdr3_nt: TGTGCCAGCAAACCTCTTAGGGACAGGGGTTACGAGCAGTACTTC; cdr3_aa: CASKPLRDRGYEQYF
j_call: TRBJ2-6; v_call: TRBV29-1; clone_size: NA; d_call: TRBD1; cdr3_nt: TGCAGCGTTTCTATTAGGACAGGTCACTCTGGGGCCAACGTCCTGACTTTC; cdr3_aa: CSVSIRTGHSGANVLTF
j_call: TRBJ1-4; v_call: TRBV15; clone_size: NA; d_call: NA; cdr3_nt: TGTGCCACCAGCAGAGTTTTAGTCACTAATGAAAAACTGTTTTTT; cdr3_aa: CATSRVLVTNEKLFF
j_call: TRBJ1-2; v_call: TRBV30; clone_size: few; d_call: TRBD1; cdr3_nt: TGTGCCTGGACAGGGACAGGGAGCTATGGCTACACCTTC; cdr3_aa: CAWTGTGSYGYTF
j_call: TRBJ2-7; v_call: TRBV2; clone_size: few; d_call: TRBD1; cdr3_nt: TGTGCCAGCAGCGGACAGGGAAGTTCCTACGAGCAGTACTTC; cdr3_aa: CASSGQGSSYEQYF
j_call: TRBJ2-5; v_call: TRBV7-8; clone_size: few; d_call: TRBD2; cdr3_nt: TGTGCCAGCAGCTGGGGACTAGCGGGACAAGAGACCCAGTACTTC; cdr3_aa: CASSWGLAGQETQYF
j_call: TRBJ2-5; v_call: TRBV7-7; clone_size: NA; d_call: NA; cdr3_nt: TGTGCCAGCAGCCCCGGGGTAGCCGGAGAGACCCAGTACTTC; cdr3_aa: CASSPGVAGETQYF
j_call: TRBJ1-1; v_call: TRBV29-1; clone_size: few; d_call: NA; cdr3_nt: TGCAGCGTTAAGAAAAGGCTTTTTGCGGGTGAAGCTTTCTTT; cdr3_aa: CSVKKRLFAGEAFF
j_call: TRBJ2-1; v_call: TRBV15; clone_size: NA; d_call: NA; cdr3_nt: TGTGCCACCCGTCCAGCGGTATACAATGAGCAGTTCTTC; cdr3_aa: CATRPAVYNEQFF
j_call: TRBJ2-1; v_call: TRBV6-5; clone_size: NA; d_call: TRBD1; cdr3_nt: TGTGCCAGCAGTGGGACAGGGTCCTACAATGAGCAGTTCTTC; cdr3_aa: CASSGTGSYNEQFF
j_call: TRBJ2-1; v_call: TRBV19; clone_size: NA; d_call: TRBD2; cdr3_nt: TGTGCCAGTATGGCAGCGGGACGATACAATGAGCAGTTCTTC; cdr3_aa: CASMAAGRYNEQFF
j_call: TRBJ2-5; v_call: TRBV18; clone_size: NA; d_call: NA; cdr3_nt: TGTGCCAGCTCACCACCGTTGACAGCCCAAGAGACCCAGTACTTC; cdr3_aa: CASSPPLTAQETQYF